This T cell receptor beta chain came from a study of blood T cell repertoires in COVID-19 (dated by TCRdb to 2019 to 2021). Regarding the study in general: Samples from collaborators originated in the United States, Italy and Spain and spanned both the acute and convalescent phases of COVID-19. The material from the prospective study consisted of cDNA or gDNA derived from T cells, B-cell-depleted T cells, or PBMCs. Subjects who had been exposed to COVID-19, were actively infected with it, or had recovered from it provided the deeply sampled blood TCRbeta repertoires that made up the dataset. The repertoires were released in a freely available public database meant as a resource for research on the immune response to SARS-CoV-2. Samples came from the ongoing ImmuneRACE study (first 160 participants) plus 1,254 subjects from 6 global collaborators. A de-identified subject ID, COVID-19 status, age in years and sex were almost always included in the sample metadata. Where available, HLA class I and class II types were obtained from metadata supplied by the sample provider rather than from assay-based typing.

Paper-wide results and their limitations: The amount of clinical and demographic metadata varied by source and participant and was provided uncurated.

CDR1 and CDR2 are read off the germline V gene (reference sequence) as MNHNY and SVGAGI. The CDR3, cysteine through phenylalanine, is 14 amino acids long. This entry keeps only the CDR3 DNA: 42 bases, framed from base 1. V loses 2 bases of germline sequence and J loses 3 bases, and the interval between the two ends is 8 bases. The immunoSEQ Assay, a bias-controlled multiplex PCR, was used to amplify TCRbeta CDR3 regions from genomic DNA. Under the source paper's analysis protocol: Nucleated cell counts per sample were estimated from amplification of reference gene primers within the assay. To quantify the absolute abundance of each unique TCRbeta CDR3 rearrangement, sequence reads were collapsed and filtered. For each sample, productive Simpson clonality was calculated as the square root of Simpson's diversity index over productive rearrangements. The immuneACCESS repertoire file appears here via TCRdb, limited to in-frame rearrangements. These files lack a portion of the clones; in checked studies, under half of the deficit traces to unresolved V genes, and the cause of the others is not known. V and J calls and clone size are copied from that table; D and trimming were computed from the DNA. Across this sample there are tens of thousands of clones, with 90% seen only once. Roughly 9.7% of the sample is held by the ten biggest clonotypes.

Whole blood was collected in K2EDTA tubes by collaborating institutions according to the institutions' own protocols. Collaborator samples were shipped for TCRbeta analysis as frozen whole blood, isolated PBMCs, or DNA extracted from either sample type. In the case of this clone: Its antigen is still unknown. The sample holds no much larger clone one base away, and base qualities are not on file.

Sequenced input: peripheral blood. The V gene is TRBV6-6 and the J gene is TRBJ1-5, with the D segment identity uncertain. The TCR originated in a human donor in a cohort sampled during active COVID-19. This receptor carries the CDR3 CASSYGEINQPQHF. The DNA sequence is TGTGCCAGCAGTTACGGGGAGATCAATCAGCCCCAGCATTTT.